Each of the 13 T cell receptor beta chains below was sequenced from the same sample in a study of blood T cell repertoires in COVID-19. Some clones are missing from TCRdb's copy, which holds only in-frame ones; the method was immunoSEQ multiplex PCR. The repertoire holds 200,000 to 250,000 clones, with around 86% as singletons. The specimen was PBMCs or T cells enriched from blood (not recorded which). The receptors derive from a woman aged 45-65 years who had recovered from COVID-19.

The chain employs TRBV6-2 or TRBV6-3 and TRBJ2-1, with 8 positions matching TRBD2. The trim removed 6 bases at V and 5 bases at J, leaving 6 bases unmatched. Germline V lookup: CDR1 MNHEY, CDR2 SVGEGT. The CDR3 is made up of 14 amino acids. The CDR3 sequence is CASSTGLAHNEQFF. CDR3 nucleotide sequence: TGTGCCAGCAGCACCGGACTAGCTCACAATGAGCAGTTCTTC.

This clone appeared a single time. The chain carries TRBV28 and TRBJ1-4; TRBD1 is a possible D gene (5 bases). Trimming took off 6 bases at V and 2 bases at J, with 13 bases between the two ends. The V gene's germline CDR1 is MDHEN and CDR2 SYDVKM. The CDR3 consists of 15 residues. The CDR3 DNA reads TGTGCCAGCAGCTGGGGGGGAACGACTAATGAAAAACTGTTTTTT. Translated, it gives CASSWGGTTNEKLFF.

V and J are TRBV10-3 and TRBJ1-2; 8 bases map to TRBD1. From germline, CDR1 is ENHRY and CDR2 SYGVKD. CDR3 length: 16 amino acids. V was pared by 4 bases and J by 8 bases, with 15 bases of the junction left unmatched. The CDR3 nucleotides read TGTGCCATCAGTGGCAACCACCCGGACAGGGCTTACGGCTACACCTTC. Translation: CAISGNHPDRAYGYTF.

The CDR3 here is CASSLAPGERGGYTF. The CDR3, as DNA: TGCGCCAGCAGCTTGGCTCCGGGGGAACGGGGTGGCTACACCTTC. This chain links TRBV5-1 with TRBJ1-2; weak D call: TRBD1 (5 bases). Germline-derived CDR1 and CDR2 are SGHRS and YFSETQ. V shed 0 bases and J shed 7 bases, with 16 bases lying between them. This CDR3 comprises 15 residues.

The V and J genes are TRBV19 and TRBJ2-7; 10 bases fit TRBD2. This CDR3 has 17 amino acids. CDR1 LNHDA and CDR2 SQIVND come from the germline V gene (reference sequence). The V and J ends lost 3 bases and 1 base, in that order; junction bases with no gene match: 9. CDR3 loop: CASSIGFLAGVSYEQYF. The CDR3 bases are TGTGCCAGTAGTATTGGTTTCCTAGCGGGAGTGTCCTACGAGCAGTACTTC.

The chain recombines TRBV28 with TRBJ2-7, with 8 positions matching TRBD2. Trimming took 4 bases from V and 0 from J; bases not matched to a gene: 8. This CDR3 spans 16 amino acids. In germline, CDR1 is MDHEN, CDR2 SYDVKM. The CDR3 is CASSSPAGAPSYEQYF. The CDR3, as DNA: TGTGCCAGCAGTTCCCCAGCGGGGGCCCCCTCCTACGAGCAGTACTTC.

This clone was recorded once. The chain recombines TRBV7-3 with TRBJ1-1; no clear D gene. V was shortened by 6 bases and J by 0 bases, with 11 bases between the two germline ends. CDR3 size: 14 residues. Germline CDR1 is SGHTA and CDR2 is FQGTGA. Written as DNA, the CDR3 is TGTGCCAGCAGATTCACGGCGGTGAACACTGAAGCTTTCTTT. This codes for CASRFTAVNTEAFF.

This clone has a handful of counts. This chain joins TRBV6-1 and TRBJ1-6; tentative D call: TRBD1 (5 bases). Deletions cut 2 bases from V and 14 bases from J, with 16 bases between. CDR1 and CDR2 from the germline V gene are MNHNS and SASEGT. The CDR3 totals 14 residues. Here the CDR3 DNA reads TGTGCCAGCAGTGAATTAACAGGCCTAGGAACCCTCCACTTT. It yields the protein CASSELTGLGTLHF.

This chain connects TRBV9 to TRBJ2-5, with 8 bases fitting TRBD1. The CDR3 covers 17 residues. CDR1 is SGDLS and CDR2 is YYNGEE in the germline V gene. Unmatched junction bases numbered 16, after V lost 4 bases and J lost 5 bases. The CDR3 reads CASSPTPDRVGPETQYF. CDR3 nucleotide sequence: TGTGCCAGCAGCCCGACCCCGGACAGGGTTGGACCGGAGACCCAGTACTTC.

The chain is built from TRBV6-2 or TRBV6-3 and TRBJ1-3, with D unclear. Germline lookup yields CDR1 MNHEY and CDR2 SVGEGT. Trimming removed 6 bases at V and 2 bases at J, with 11 bases between. The CDR3 has 14 residues. The CDR3 DNA follows: TGTGCCAGCAGCACAGTCCTAACTGGAAACACCATATATTTT. Amino acids: CASSTVLTGNTIYF.

This clone was seen a handful of times. The rearrangement uses TRBV12-3 or TRBV12-4 and TRBJ2-7; D perhaps matches TRBD1 (6 bases). This CDR3 has 13 residues. V gave up 3 bases and J gave up 6 bases, with 12 bases separating them. CDR3 residues: CASSLGQGSEQYF. The CDR3, as DNA: TGTGCCAGCAGTTTGGGGCAGGGGAGCGAGCAGTACTTC.

This rearrangement joins TRBV10-3 to TRBJ2-5, with D possibly TRBD2 on 6 matching bases. The CDR3 is made up of 14 amino acids. Germline assignment: CDR1 ENHRY and CDR2 SYGVKD. Trimming left V 3 bases short and J 3 bases short, with 11 bases between. The CDR3 region has the DNA TGTGCCATCAGTGAAGTCAAGCGGGAAGAGACCCAGTACTTC. It is translated as CAISEVKREETQYF.

This clone occurred a few times. The chain is built from TRBV14 and TRBJ1-5, with 7 positions matching TRBD1. V trimming: 1 base; J trimming: 5 bases; junction bases outside the gene matches: 5. Germline V lookup: CDR1 SGHDN, CDR2 FVKESK. This CDR3 spans 15 amino acids. DNA for the CDR3: TGTGCCAGCAGCCAAGGTACAGGGGAGGATCAGCCCCAGCATTTT. Its protein is CASSQGTGEDQPQHF. Together with reference TRBV14 and TRBJ1-5, the CDR3 gives the full variable domain: EAGVTQFPSHSVIEKGQTVTLRCDPISGHDNLYWYRRVMGKEIKFLLHFVKESKQDESGMPNNRFLAERTGGTYSTLKVQPAELEDSGVYFCASSQGTGEDQPQHFGDGTRLSIL.